This is a list of T cell receptor beta chains from one sample in a study of T cell repertoires in cytomegalovirus infection. TCRdb itself ran the reads through MiXCR, one entry per CDR3 protein. The sample includes over 300,000 distinct CDR3 sequences, 15% to 20% of them seen just once. The sample consisted of PBMCs. Receptors originate from a human donor in good health (CMV status not recorded). Some clones in this sample may be carry-over from other donors' samples. The CDR3 runs from the conserved cysteine through the conserved F or W. D genes are given only for firm matches. Where a row states a size, it is once, few, many or the class of an expanded clone; other rows omit it.

d_call	clone_size	v_call	j_call	cdr3_nt	cdr3_aa
-	many	TRBV7-9	TRBJ2-7	TGTGCCAGCAGCCTCAACCTCCTCGGGACACTTCCCGAGCAGTACTTC	CASSLNLLGTLPEQYF
-	few	TRBV2	TRBJ1-3	TGTGCCAGCAGTGATTGGACGGCTGGAAACACCATATATTTT	CASSDWTAGNTIYF
-	-	TRBV4-2	TRBJ2-2	TGTGCCAGCGGCAGGGGGGGCCAGAACACCGGGGAGCTGTTTTTT	CASGRGGQNTGELFF
TRBD1	many	TRBV27	TRBJ2-7	TGTGCCAGCAGCGGGACAGGGGACTACGAGCAGTACTTC	CASSGTGDYEQYF
-	-	TRBV4-2	TRBJ1-1	TGTGCCAGCAGCCAAGATCGGACCGGGACTGAAGCTTTCTTT	CASSQDRTGTEAFF
-	few	TRBV20-1	TRBJ1-6	TGCAGTGCCCGAGACAGGCCTAACTATAATTCACCCCTCCACTTT	CSARDRPNYNSPLHF
TRBD2	many	TRBV6-1	TRBJ2-3	TGTGCCAGCAGTCACGGCGGGGGGCGCACAGATACGCAGTATTTT	CASSHGGGRTDTQYF
TRBD1	few	TRBV2	TRBJ2-2	TGTGCCAGCAGCAAGCAGGGGGCCGACACCGGGGAGCTGTTTTTT	CASSKQGADTGELFF
-	few	TRBV2	TRBJ2-2	TGTGCCGCTCGGACCAATCCGACGAACACCGGGGAGCTGTTTTTT	CAARTNPTNTGELFF
-	few	TRBV20-1	TRBJ2-7	TGCAGTGCTAGAGTCAGCGGGTCCTACGAGCAGTACTTC	CSARVSGSYEQYF
TRBD1	-	TRBV6-6	TRBJ2-6	TGTGCCAGCAGCCAGGGACAGGGAGGTCCTGGGGCCAACGTCCTGACTTTC	CASSQGQGGPGANVLTF
TRBD2	many	TRBV7-2	TRBJ2-2	TGTGCCAGCAGCCCTAGCGGGGGGGGCCACACCGGGGAGCTGTTTTTT	CASSPSGGGHTGELFF
-	-	TRBV5-1	TRBJ1-1	TGCGCCAGCAGCCCGGAGGCGGAAAACACTGAAGCTTTCTTT	CASSPEAENTEAFF
-	-	TRBV20-1	TRBJ1-4	TGCAGTGCTAGAGACCGATTGGGTAATGAAAAACTGTTTTTT	CSARDRLGNEKLFF
-	few	TRBV6-6	TRBJ2-1	TGTGCCATCCGGGGGAGCTCCTACAATGAGCAGTTCTTC	CAIRGSSYNEQFF
-	-	TRBV4-3	TRBJ1-3	TGCGCCAGCAGCCAAGATTCATGGGGAAACACCATATATTTT	CASSQDSWGNTIYF
TRBD1	many	TRBV7-9	TRBJ1-1	TGTGCCAGCAGTGAACAGACAGGGCGAGCTTTCTTT	CASSEQTGRAFF
TRBD1	many	TRBV7-2	TRBJ1-6	TGTGCCAGCAGCGGAGGACAGGGTTCTTCTTCACCCCTCCACTTT	CASSGGQGSSSPLHF
-	-	TRBV19	TRBJ2-7	TGTGCCAGTAAGGAGACCGCCGGATCCTACGAGCAGTACTTC	CASKETAGSYEQYF
TRBD1	few	TRBV11-1	TRBJ2-1	TGTGCCAGCAGCTTAGATGCAGGGGGCGATGAGCAGTTCTTC	CASSLDAGGDEQFF
-	-	TRBV2	TRBJ1-1	TGTGCCAGCATGGTGGATAGGGATAGTTCCATGAACACTGAAGCTTTCTTT	CASMVDRDSSMNTEAFF
-	-	TRBV13	TRBJ2-7	TGTGACAGCAGCTTATCCGAAGGGGGCGAGCAGTACTTC	CDSSLSEGGEQYF
-	few	TRBV5-4	TRBJ1-4	TGTGCCAGCAGCTTGGAAGGGACCCGAGGTGAAAAACTGTTTTTT	CASSLEGTRGEKLFF
-	few	TRBV18	TRBJ1-2	TGTGCCAGCTCACCACCGAGAGGAGTTATCTCGGGTGGCTACACCTTC	CASSPPRGVISGGYTF
-	few	TRBV20-1	TRBJ1-2	TGCAGTGCTAGGGGTGGCTACACCTTC	CSARGGYTF
TRBD1	-	TRBV6-1	TRBJ2-7	TGTGCCAGCAGTGAGCACAGGGGCTACGAGCAGTACTTC	CASSEHRGYEQYF
-	many	TRBV27	TRBJ2-7	TGTGCCAGCAGTTTACACCAGGGCTTTTACTACGAGCAGTACTTC	CASSLHQGFYYEQYF
-	-	TRBV7-9	TRBJ2-5	TGTGCCAGCAGCTTAGGGGCCCGGAGAGAAGAGACCCAGTACTTC	CASSLGARREETQYF
-	few	TRBV27	TRBJ2-2	TGTGCCAGCAGTTTAAGGGTGAACACCGGGGAGCTGTTTTTT	CASSLRVNTGELFF
-	many	TRBV12-3/TRBV12-4	TRBJ1-1	TGTGCCAGCAGTTTAAGCAAGGCCGTCCAAGCTTTCTTT	CASSLSKAVQAFF
TRBD1	-	TRBV5-6	TRBJ2-3	TGTGCCAGCAGCTTTTGGGACAGGTATTTCCCAGATACGCAGTATTTT	CASSFWDRYFPDTQYF
-	-	TRBV5-6	TRBJ2-3	TGTGCCAGCAGCCCCCTTGCGCGCACAGATACGCAGTATTTT	CASSPLARTDTQYF
-	many	TRBV28	TRBJ1-5	TGTGCCAGCAGGACAGGTCTGAGCAATCAGCCCCAGCATTTT	CASRTGLSNQPQHF
-	many	TRBV7-8	TRBJ2-5	TGTGCCAGCAGCGCTAGCCAGGGTATGCAAGAGACCCAGTACTTC	CASSASQGMQETQYF
TRBD2	many	TRBV5-6	TRBJ2-7	TGTGCCAGCATCCTCGACCAGGGGACTAGCTCCTACGAGCAGTACTTC	CASILDQGTSSYEQYF
-	few	TRBV20-1	TRBJ2-7	TGCAGTGCTAGGGGGGACATTTACTACGAGCAGTACTTC	CSARGDIYYEQYF
-	-	TRBV11-2	TRBJ2-6	TGTGCCAGCAGCCCCATCAGGGGGGCGGGGGCCAACGTCCTGACTTTC	CASSPIRGAGANVLTF
-	-	TRBV27	TRBJ2-3	TGTGCCAGCAGAATCAACAGGGACACAGATACGCAGTATTTT	CASRINRDTDTQYF
TRBD1	few	TRBV5-6	TRBJ1-5	TGTGCCAGCAGCTCCGCTGGGACAGGGAATCAGCCCCAGCATTTT	CASSSAGTGNQPQHF
-	many	TRBV11-2	TRBJ2-3	TGTGCCAGCAGCTTAAGAGGGTGGAGGGGGGCTAGCACAGATACGCAGTATTTT	CASSLRGWRGASTDTQYF
-	few	TRBV7-7	TRBJ2-4	TGTGCTAGCAGCTTAGGTCCGGGAGCAGACATTCAGTACTTC	CASSLGPGADIQYF
-	many	TRBV7-2	TRBJ1-1	TGTGCCAGCAGCTTAGCGTGGGGGGGAGGAACTGAAGCTTTCTTT	CASSLAWGGGTEAFF
-	many	TRBV28	TRBJ2-7	TGTGCCAGCACCCGAGGGAGAGCACTCTCCTACGAGCAGTACTTC	CASTRGRALSYEQYF
TRBD2	few	TRBV7-9	TRBJ2-1	TGTGCCAGCAGCCAAGGGACTAGCGGGGGGTCCTACAATGAGCAGTTCTTC	CASSQGTSGGSYNEQFF
-	many	TRBV25-1	TRBJ1-2	TGTGCCAGCAGTGCTGGTTATGGCTACACCTTC	CASSAGYGYTF
TRBD2	many	TRBV7-3	TRBJ2-2	TGTGCCAGCAGTCCTGGGGAGGGCAGGCCGAACACCGGGGAGCTGTTTTTT	CASSPGEGRPNTGELFF
-	many	TRBV7-3	TRBJ2-5	TGTGCCAGCAGCCTCAATCAGGGTCTGGAGACCCAGTACTTC	CASSLNQGLETQYF
-	-	TRBV5-6	TRBJ2-7	-	CASSFGTGAAVTHF